The rows below give T cell receptor beta chains drawn from one sample of a study of cytomegalovirus exposure and HLA in healthy donors. Assay: immunoSEQ multiplex PCR; the TCRdb copy retains only in-frame clones and omits some. Among about 110,000 clones listed, around 80% were seen once. Input material: PBMCs. These TCRs come from a female donor in good health and CMV-seropositive. Each CDR3 is given with its conserved first and last residue. D genes are given only for firm matches. Size tells how often a clone was seen (once, few, many) or the class of an expanded clone, and some rows leave it out.

-	TRBV11-2	TRBD1	TRBJ2-2	CATPKGASGTGELFF	TGTGCCACCCCAAAGGGGGCATCGGGGACCGGGGAGCTGTTTTTT
-	TRBV5-1	TRBD1	TRBJ2-2	CASSFYQGATGELFF	TGCGCCAGCAGCTTTTACCAGGGGGCCACCGGGGAGCTGTTTTTT
few	TRBV29-1	-	TRBJ2-3	CSVAYLGDTQYF	TGCAGCGTTGCCTACTTGGGCGATACGCAGTATTTT
-	TRBV5-1	-	TRBJ2-6	CASSLVGETSGANVLTF	TGCGCCAGCAGCTTGGTCGGGGAAACCTCTGGGGCCAACGTCCTGACTTTC
-	TRBV7-9	TRBD2	TRBJ2-5	CASSLAQGTSRQTQYF	TGTGCCAGCAGCTTAGCCCAGGGGACTAGCAGGCAGACCCAGTACTTC
-	TRBV9	-	TRBJ2-1	CASSVGGLAAGEQFF	TGTGCCAGCAGCGTAGGGGGGCTAGCGGCAGGTGAGCAGTTCTTC
-	TRBV19	TRBD2	TRBJ2-7	CASSPTSGRSPGGQYF	TGTGCCAGTAGCCCGACTAGCGGGAGAAGTCCTGGAGGGCAGTACTTC
-	TRBV6-6	TRBD1	TRBJ2-7	CASSYSRDRPYEQYF	TGTGCCAGCAGTTACTCGAGGGACAGGCCATACGAGCAGTACTTC
-	TRBV11-2	-	TRBJ1-3	CASGLQARGSSGNTIYF	TGTGCCAGCGGACTTCAAGCAAGAGGGAGCTCTGGAAACACCATATATTTT
-	TRBV7-7	-	TRBJ1-2	CASSLRRGLPANYGYTF	TGTGCTAGCAGCTTGCGGAGAGGACTGCCTGCTAACTATGGCTACACCTTC
-	TRBV27	TRBD1	TRBJ2-7	CASSLLKGQLRPYEQYF	TGTGCCAGCAGTTTACTTAAGGGACAGTTACGCCCCTACGAGCAGTACTTC
-	TRBV6-6	-	TRBJ1-1	CASRWANTEAFF	TGTGCCAGCAGATGGGCGAACACTGAAGCTTTCTTT
-	TRBV7-3	TRBD2	TRBJ2-3	CASSYYGGGADTQYF	TGTGCCAGCAGCTACTATGGGGGGGGAGCGGATACGCAGTATTTT
-	TRBV19	TRBD1	TRBJ1-1	CASAYGGQVLTEAFF	TGTGCCAGTGCCTATGGGGGACAGGTATTGACTGAAGCTTTCTTT
few	TRBV5-4	TRBD2	TRBJ2-3	CASSPQREMADTQYF	TGTGCCAGCAGCCCACAGCGGGAGATGGCAGATACGCAGTATTTT
-	TRBV30	TRBD1	TRBJ1-4	CAWSSQGAGEKLFF	TGTGCCTGGAGTTCACAGGGGGCAGGCGAAAAACTGTTTTTT
-	TRBV7-9	-	TRBJ2-3	CASSPSRTDTQYF	TGTGCCAGCAGTCCGTCCAGGACAGATACGCAGTATTTT
-	TRBV27	TRBD1	TRBJ1-5	CASSFTGGNQPQHF	TGTGCCAGCAGTTTTACAGGGGGCAATCAGCCCCAGCATTTT
-	TRBV2	TRBD2	TRBJ2-7	CASRAQGLAEEQYF	TGTGCCAGCAGAGCCCAGGGACTAGCGGAAGAGCAGTACTTC
-	TRBV30	TRBD1	TRBJ2-7	CAWSPGQHYEQYF	TGTGCCTGGAGTCCGGGACAGCATTACGAGCAGTACTTC
-	TRBV12-5	TRBD2	TRBJ2-7	CASKSGGYEQYF	TGTGCTAGCAAGAGCGGGGGCTACGAGCAGTACTTC
-	TRBV28	TRBD1	TRBJ2-7	CASSPRDRPGGEQYF	TGTGCCAGCAGTCCCCGGGACAGACCCGGCGGCGAGCAGTACTTC
-	TRBV6-1	TRBD2	TRBJ2-1	CASSEVTSGWGCEQFF	TGTGCCAGCAGTGAAGTGACTAGCGGGTGGGGCTGTGAGCAGTTCTTC
-	TRBV27	-	TRBJ1-1	CASRTKQGLRSTEAFF	TGTGCCAGCAGAACTAAACAGGGTTTGAGGAGCACTGAAGCTTTCTTT
-	TRBV5-4	-	TRBJ2-7	CASSLSGVSYEQYF	TGTGCCAGCAGCTTGTCAGGGGTCTCCTACGAGCAGTACTTC
once	TRBV7-2	-	TRBJ2-7	CASSLVQGTYEQYF	TGTGCCAGCAGCTTAGTTCAGGGCACCTACGAGCAGTACTTC
-	TRBV10-3	-	TRBJ1-3	CAIADMSGNTIYF	TGTGCCATCGCGGATATGTCCGGAAACACCATATATTTT
-	TRBV5-1	-	TRBJ2-4	CASSPLSGVDIQYF	TGCGCCAGCAGCCCGCTATCCGGGGTGGACATTCAGTACTTC
-	TRBV1	-	TRBJ2-2	CTSSQERLAGATGELFF	TGCACCAGCAGCCAAGAACGACTAGCGGGGGCCACCGGGGAGCTGTTTTTT
-	TRBV19	-	TRBJ1-5	CASSISREQPQHF	TGTGCCAGTAGTATTTCTCGAGAACAGCCCCAGCATTTT
-	TRBV7-2	TRBD1	TRBJ2-1	CASSLVGTGSYNEQFF	TGTGCCAGCAGCTTAGTCGGGACAGGGTCTTACAATGAGCAGTTCTTC
few	TRBV6-1	-	TRBJ2-7	CASSEAPQYEQYF	TGTGCCAGCAGTGAAGCCCCACAATACGAGCAGTACTTC
-	TRBV9	TRBD2	TRBJ2-5	CASSRTSGGASGQYF	TGTGCCAGCAGCCGGACTAGCGGGGGAGCTAGCGGCCAGTACTTC
-	TRBV19	-	TRBJ1-3	CASIKGVAGNTIYF	TGTGCCAGTATTAAAGGGGTAGCTGGAAACACCATATATTTT
-	TRBV6-4	TRBD1	TRBJ2-1	CASSPGTGGQFF	TGTGCCAGCAGCCCCGGGACAGGTGGTCAGTTCTTC
-	TRBV29-1	TRBD1	TRBJ1-3	CSVLRQGAPGNTIYF	TGCAGCGTCCTACGACAGGGTGCCCCTGGAAACACCATATATTTT
-	TRBV6-1	TRBD1	TRBJ1-2	CASSSDRGYGYTF	TGTGCCAGCAGTTCCGACAGGGGGTATGGCTACACCTTC
-	TRBV5-1	TRBD1	TRBJ1-2	CASSADRGRYGYTF	TGCGCCAGCAGCGCGGACAGGGGCCGTTATGGCTACACCTTC
-	TRBV19	-	TRBJ1-1	CASSPHLGPEAFF	TGTGCCAGTAGTCCTCACCTTGGCCCTGAAGCTTTCTTT
-	TRBV6-5	-	TRBJ1-2	CASSYEGSYGYTF	TGTGCCAGCAGTTACGAGGGATCCTATGGCTACACCTTC
few	TRBV29-1	TRBD1	TRBJ1-1	CSAEGQGVGNTEAFF	TGCAGCGCCGAGGGACAGGGGGTTGGAAACACTGAAGCTTTCTTT
-	TRBV18	-	TRBJ2-2	CASSPAGPPNTGELFF	TGTGCCAGCTCCCCCGCGGGGCCACCGAACACCGGGGAGCTGTTTTTT
-	TRBV30	-	TRBJ1-1	CAWSLLKNTEAFF	TGTGCCTGGAGCCTACTCAAGAACACTGAAGCTTTCTTT
few	TRBV7-3	-	TRBJ2-2	CASSLGVGTGELFF	TGTGCCAGCAGCTTGGGAGTGGGCACCGGGGAGCTGTTTTTT
-	TRBV4-2	TRBD2	TRBJ2-7	CASSPGTSHYEQYF	TGTGCCAGCAGCCCCGGGACTAGCCACTACGAGCAGTACTTC
few	TRBV7-3	-	TRBJ1-6	CASSLAGVNSPLHF	TGTGCCAGCAGCTTAGCAGGGGTTAATTCACCCCTCCACTTT
once	TRBV28	TRBD2	TRBJ2-3	CASSPNWTSGRAKDTQYF	TGTGCCAGCAGTCCCAACTGGACTAGCGGGAGGGCAAAGGATACGCAGTATTTT
-	TRBV30	-	TRBJ2-5	CAWRPRGLSQETQYF	TGTGCCTGGAGGCCTCGGGGACTTTCTCAAGAGACCCAGTACTTC
once	TRBV7-3	-	TRBJ1-6	CASSLKASGYSPLHF	TGTGCCAGCAGCTTAAAGGCCAGCGGATATTCACCCCTCCACTTT
-	TRBV5-4	TRBD2	TRBJ2-3	CASSSIASGGLSTDTQYF	TGTGCCAGCAGCTCCATCGCTAGCGGGGGCCTTAGCACAGATACGCAGTATTTT
few	TRBV29-1	TRBD1	TRBJ1-5	CSVETGGDQPQHF	TGCAGCGTTGAGACAGGGGGGGATCAGCCCCAGCATTTT
-	TRBV6-6	-	TRBJ2-5	CASRTGQETQYF	TGTGCCAGCAGGACGGGCCAAGAGACCCAGTACTTC
-	TRBV5-8	-	TRBJ2-6	CASSLWGGGANVLTF	TGTGCCAGCAGCTTATGGGGAGGTGGGGCCAACGTCCTGACTTTC
-	TRBV6-5	-	TRBJ1-6	CASSYPGGTLHF	TGTGCCAGCAGTTACCCGGGAGGCACCCTCCACTTT